The rows below give T cell receptor beta chains drawn from one sample of a study of T-cell reconstitution after alpha-beta-depleted transplantation in children. TCRdb used MiXCR to reprocess the PCR reads, holding one entry per CDR3 protein. The repertoire holds some 50,000 distinct CDR3 sequences, with 9.2% as singletons. Source: PBMCs, mostly from graft donor cells, taken 60 days after TCRalphabeta/CD19-depleted stem cell transplant. The receptors here all came from a male patient between 2 and 10 years old who had a stem cell transplant for chronic granulomatous disease, so the T cells may come from the graft donor. Each CDR3 is given with its conserved first and last residue. D genes are given only for firm matches. Clone size is shown for a subset of rows, as once, few, many or a class of expanded clone.

CDR3,DNA,D,size,J,V
CASSYALGSSQSKQYF,TGTGCCAGCAGTTACGCGTTAGGGAGTAGTCAGAGCAAGCAGTACTTC,.,many,TRBJ2-7,TRBV12-3/TRBV12-4
CASRPLGEYEQYF,TGTGCCAGCAGGCCCCTGGGGGAATACGAGCAGTACTTC,.,many,TRBJ2-7,TRBV12-3/TRBV12-4
CASSLRRLAGGDTQYF,TGTGCCAGCAGCTTGAGGAGACTAGCGGGAGGAGATACGCAGTATTTT,TRBD2,many,TRBJ2-3,TRBV5-4
CASREDSTNSPLHF,TGTGCCAGCAGGGAGGACAGTACGAATTCACCCCTCCACTTT,.,many,TRBJ1-6,TRBV7-3
CPGSARGGRGREQYF,TGTCCTGGGAGCGCACGCGGAGGTAGAGGTAGGGAGCAGTACTTC,.,many,TRBJ2-7,TRBV22-1
CASSYQGRGADTQYF,TGTGCCAGCAGCTACCAGGGGAGAGGGGCAGATACGCAGTATTTT,.,.,TRBJ2-3,TRBV7-2
CASNQGALYSGTYEQYF,TGTGCCAGCAACCAAGGAGCCTTATATAGCGGCACCTACGAGCAGTACTTC,.,many,TRBJ2-7,TRBV7-2
CASSPRSSSGRGTDTQYF,TGTGCCAGCAGCCCCCGTAGCTCTAGCGGGAGGGGGACAGATACGCAGTATTTT,TRBD2,many,TRBJ2-3,TRBV9
CASSPGRGQVYEQYF,TGCGCCAGCAGCCCTGGGCGGGGACAGGTCTACGAGCAGTACTTC,TRBD1,many,TRBJ2-7,TRBV5-1
CASSLAGTRTYNEQFF,TGTGCCAGCAGTTTAGCCGGGACTAGAACCTACAATGAGCAGTTCTTC,TRBD2,few,TRBJ2-1,TRBV7-6
CASSFNRGLEQYF,TGTGCCAGCAGTTTTAACAGGGGGCTTGAGCAGTACTTC,TRBD1,many,TRBJ2-7,TRBV27
CASSFPGENTEAFF,TGTGCCAGCAGCTTCCCGGGGGAGAACACTGAAGCTTTCTTT,.,many,TRBJ1-1,TRBV5-6
CASSGGTVAGGEKQFF,TGTGCCAGCAGCGGGGGGACCGTAGCGGGAGGGGAAAAGCAGTTCTTC,TRBD2,.,TRBJ2-1,TRBV25-1
CAISETGTGPPQDTQYF,TGTGCCATCAGTGAGACCGGGACAGGGCCCCCGCAGGATACGCAGTATTTT,TRBD1,many,TRBJ2-3,TRBV10-3
CASTAQGGLANVLTF,TGTGCCAGCACCGCGCAGGGGGGTTTGGCCAACGTCCTGACTTTC,.,many,TRBJ2-6,TRBV12-3/TRBV12-4
CASSFTGTAYGYTF,TGTGCCAGCAGCTTTACCGGGACGGCCTATGGCTACACCTTC,.,.,TRBJ1-2,TRBV7-2
CASSLGTSGDGELFF,TGTGCCAGCAGCCTGGGGACTAGCGGTGACGGGGAGCTGTTTTTT,TRBD2,many,TRBJ2-2,TRBV3-1
CSALKTYRDRYEQYF,TGCAGTGCTCTTAAGACCTACCGGGACCGCTACGAGCAGTACTTC,.,many,TRBJ2-7,TRBV20-1
CASSLISRNTGELFF,TGCGCCAGCAGCTTGATTAGCCGGAACACCGGGGAGCTGTTTTTT,.,many,TRBJ2-2,TRBV5-1
CSAQGQLSEQYF,TGCAGCGCTCAGGGACAGCTCTCCGAGCAGTACTTC,TRBD1,many,TRBJ2-7,TRBV29-1
CASSQDPNSSEQYF,TGCGCCAGCAGCCAAGATCCGAATTCGAGCGAGCAGTACTTC,.,.,TRBJ2-7,TRBV4-1
CSVEWRETQYF,TGCAGCGTTGAGTGGAGGGAGACCCAGTACTTC,.,many,TRBJ2-5,TRBV29-1
CASSTAGGLYNEQFF,TGTGCCAGCAGCACAGCGGGAGGACTATACAATGAGCAGTTCTTC,TRBD2,few,TRBJ2-1,TRBV2
CASSTGTTTNEQFF,TGTGCCAGCAGTACCGGGACAACCACTAATGAGCAGTTCTTC,.,.,TRBJ2-1,TRBV6-1
CASSLGDNGGLYEQYF,TGCGCCAGCAGCTTGGGGGACAACGGAGGCCTCTACGAGCAGTACTTC,.,many,TRBJ2-7,TRBV5-1
CASSPGQAGSGYTF,TGCGCCAGCAGCCCGGGACAGGCCGGGAGTGGCTACACCTTC,TRBD1,many,TRBJ1-2,TRBV5-1
CASSPGLAPETQYF,TGCGCCAGCAGCCCGGGACTAGCTCCGGAGACCCAGTACTTC,TRBD2,many,TRBJ2-5,TRBV5-1
CASSYRGETQYF,TGTGCCAGCAGTTACAGGGGGGAGACCCAGTACTTC,.,many,TRBJ2-5,TRBV6-6
CASSQVGTSSEQFF,TGTGCCAGCAGCCAAGTGGGGACTAGCAGTGAGCAGTTCTTC,TRBD2,many,TRBJ2-1,TRBV3-1
CASSGASGGAFDTQYF,TGTGCCAGCAGTGGTGCTAGCGGAGGGGCCTTCGATACGCAGTATTTT,TRBD2,.,TRBJ2-3,TRBV6-1
CASTGTSKSYEQYF,TGCGCCAGCACCGGGACTAGTAAGTCCTACGAGCAGTACTTC,TRBD2,.,TRBJ2-7,TRBV10-2
CASSASGGRGTGELFF,TGTGCCAGCAGCGCTAGCGGGGGCCGGGGCACCGGGGAGCTGTTTTTT,TRBD2,many,TRBJ2-2,TRBV9
CASRLQPPGTEAFF,TGTGCCAGCAGGTTACAGCCCCCCGGCACTGAAGCTTTCTTT,.,many,TRBJ1-1,TRBV12-3/TRBV12-4
CSVGDLKETQYF,TGCAGCGTGGGGGACTTAAAAGAGACCCAGTACTTC,.,many,TRBJ2-5,TRBV29-1
CASSRTSGRGETQYF,TGTGCCAGCAGTCGGACTAGCGGGAGAGGAGAGACCCAGTACTTC,TRBD2,few,TRBJ2-5,TRBV6-2/TRBV6-3
CASSRTGVEQYF,TGTGCCAGCAGCCGGACAGGGGTCGAGCAGTACTTC,TRBD1,many,TRBJ2-7,TRBV7-2
CASSFPSHGYEQYF,TGTGCCAGCAGTTTTCCATCCCACGGCTACGAGCAGTACTTC,.,many,TRBJ2-7,TRBV12-3/TRBV12-4
CASSLDLGTEEVGGYGYTF,TGTGCCAGCAGCTTAGATCTGGGGACCGAAGAGGTGGGGGGCTATGGCTACACCTTC,.,many,TRBJ1-2,TRBV11-2
CASSPPRGGQETQYF,TGTGCCAGCAGCCCTCCCCGGGGGGGGCAAGAGACCCAGTACTTC,TRBD2,few,TRBJ2-5,TRBV13
CSVEVTRTSTPYNEQFF,TGCAGCGTTGAAGTCACCCGGACCTCGACCCCCTACAATGAGCAGTTCTTC,.,many,TRBJ2-1,TRBV29-1
CASSFSRDQPQHF,TGTGCCAGCAGTTTTTCTCGCGATCAGCCCCAGCATTTT,.,many,TRBJ1-5,TRBV27
CSARSNRDRRFTDTQYF,TGCAGTGCTAGATCCAACCGGGACAGACGATTCACAGATACGCAGTATTTT,TRBD1,.,TRBJ2-3,TRBV20-1
CASSLVNEQFF,TGTGCCAGCAGTCTTGTAAATGAGCAGTTCTTC,.,many,TRBJ2-1,TRBV25-1
CSAGEGPQYEQYF,TGCAGCGCTGGGGAGGGGCCCCAATACGAGCAGTACTTC,TRBD2,many,TRBJ2-7,TRBV29-1
CATSRDREYGYTF,TGTGCCACCAGCAGAGATCGGGAGTATGGCTACACCTTC,.,many,TRBJ1-2,TRBV15
CASSVGTGGQSNTEAFF,TGTGCCAGCAGCGTAGGTACAGGGGGCCAATCGAACACTGAAGCTTTCTTT,TRBD1,medium-sized,TRBJ1-1,TRBV9
CASSHKEGWRTDTQYF,TGTGCCAGCAGCCACAAAGAGGGGTGGAGGACAGATACGCAGTATTTT,.,many,TRBJ2-3,TRBV7-8
CASSGTRLAGGNEQFF,TGTGCCAGCAGCGGAACCCGCCTAGCGGGAGGCAATGAGCAGTTCTTC,TRBD2,many,TRBJ2-1,TRBV9
CSAMTPQTGELFF,TGCAGTGCTATGACCCCCCAAACCGGGGAGCTGTTTTTT,.,few,TRBJ2-2,TRBV20-1
CASSSPVGTQYF,TGTGCCAGCAGTTCCCCGGTTGGTACGCAGTATTTT,.,many,TRBJ2-3,TRBV28
CASSLHRTTSETQYF,TGTGCCAGCAGCTTGCACAGGACTACCAGCGAGACCCAGTACTTC,.,.,TRBJ2-5,TRBV7-2
CASSVAWDRVIHGYTF,TGTGCCAGCAGCGTAGCTTGGGACAGGGTAATTCATGGCTACACCTTC,TRBD1,many,TRBJ1-2,TRBV9
CASTPGLAGANEQFF,TGTGCCAGCACCCCGGGGCTAGCGGGAGCCAATGAGCAGTTCTTC,TRBD2,many,TRBJ2-1,TRBV7-6